A single sample is the source of the 15 T cell receptor beta chains below, sequenced in a study of T cell changes during pregnancy in multiple sclerosis. TCRdb keeps only in-frame clones here, not all; method: immunoSEQ multiplex PCR. The sample includes about 67,000 clones, 75% to 95% of them seen just once. The sample consisted of peripheral blood, taken in the first trimester of pregnancy. Receptors were obtained from a female donor with multiple sclerosis, enrolled in a pregnancy study.

This chain connects TRBV16 to TRBJ1-2; D perhaps matches TRBD1 (6 bases). This CDR3 has 14 residues. V was cut by 4 bases and J by 8 bases, with 17 bases left in between. Germline CDR1 and CDR2: KGHSY and FQNENV. CDR3 DNA: TGTGCCAGCAGCCCCTTTAGGGGGTTGGGAGGCTACACCTTC. It yields the protein CASSPFRGLGGYTF.

The chain has TRBV9 and TRBJ1-3; tentative D call: TRBD1 (5 bases). CDR1 is SGDLS, CDR2 YYNGEE, per germline. The V end lost 4 bases, the J end lost 6 bases, and 14 bases lay between the germline ends. The CDR3 totals 14 residues. CDR3 nucleotides: TGTGCCAGCAGCTCCCGCGGAGGGACAAACACCATATATTTT. It yields the protein CASSSRGGTNTIYF. Full variable domain (rest looked up from reference TRBV9 and TRBJ1-3): DSGVTQTPKHLITATGQRVTLRCSPRSGDLSVYWYQQSLDQGLQFLIQYYNGEERAKGNILERFSAQQFPDLHSELNLSSLELGDSALYFCASSSRGGTNTIYFGEGSWLTVV.

The chain links TRBV30 to TRBJ2-7; no definite D call. This CDR3 is built from 13 residues. Germline lookup yields CDR1 GTSNPN and CDR2 SVGIG (reference sequence). The V and J ends lost 3 bases and 3 bases respectively, with 12 bases between them. The CDR3 reads CAWRSAAGYEQYF. In DNA, the CDR3 is TGTGCCTGGAGATCGGCAGCAGGCTACGAGCAGTACTTC.

The table lists this clone with a count of one. The CDR3 coding sequence is TGTGCCAGCAGGGAGAAGGTCTACAATGAGCAGTTCTTC. Its translation: CASREKVYNEQFF. J is TRBJ2-1 and V is TRBV6-6; D is ambiguous. Germline CDR1 is MNHNY and CDR2 is SVGAGI (reference sequence). Trimming cost V 6 bases and J 3 bases, with 9 bases left between them. The CDR3 has 13 residues.

This clone occurred once. The V call is TRBV4-2, the J call TRBJ2-3; TRBD2 might be the D (5 bases). Trimming removed 0 bases from V and 0 bases from J, with 13 bases in between. Germline CDR1 and CDR2: LGHNA and YNFKEQ. The CDR3 has 17 residues. The CDR3 nucleotides are TGTGCCAGCAGCCAAGAAGGGCTAGCTGCTAGCACAGATACGCAGTATTTT. Its translation is CASSQEGLAASTDTQYF.

This chain connects TRBV2 to TRBJ2-7, with 8 bases identical to TRBD1. This CDR3 region has 16 residues. After removal of 5 bases from V and 3 bases from J, the junction contained 12 bases not matched to a gene. Germline V gene sequence: CDR1 SNHLY, CDR2 FYNNEI. CDR3 region: CASSHVPGQGIYEQYF. CDR3 nucleotides: TGTGCCAGCAGTCACGTCCCAGGACAGGGAATCTACGAGCAGTACTTC.

The chain uses TRBV7-9 and TRBJ1-5; D possibly corresponds to TRBD1 (5 bases). This CDR3 is built from 14 residues. V lost 4 bases and J lost 4, with 11 bases in between. Germline V gene sequence: CDR1 SEHNR, CDR2 FQNEAQ (reference sequence). CDR3 coding DNA: TGTGCCAGCAGCTCCTATGGGGGGAATCAGCCCCAGCATTTT. The encoded protein is CASSSYGGNQPQHF.

The rearrangement uses TRBV5-1 and TRBJ1-4; D is unresolved. The CDR3 contains 15 residues. Germline CDR1 and CDR2: SGHRS and YFSETQ. V lost 0 bases, J lost 2 bases, and 8 bases lay in between. Written as DNA, the CDR3 is TGCGCCAGCAGCTTGGGATTGCAGACTAATGAAAAACTGTTTTTT. Its protein product is CASSLGLQTNEKLFF.

The rearrangement links TRBV2 to TRBJ2-2; D gene uncertain. The germline V gene encodes CDR1 SNHLY and CDR2 FYNNEI. The CDR3 runs to 14 residues. The ends were cut back, 4 bases at V and 2 bases at J, with 8 bases in the middle. CDR3 in DNA: TGTGCCAGCAGTGCCAGTTACAACACCGGGGAGCTGTTTTTT. This gives the protein CASSASYNTGELFF.

J is TRBJ1-2 and V is TRBV30, with D perhaps TRBD1 (5 bases). The V and J ends lost 3 bases and 2 bases respectively, with 10 bases between them. CDR1 is GTSNPN, CDR2 SVGIG, per germline (reference sequence). There are 13 residues in the CDR3. CDR3 nucleotide sequence: TGTGCCTGGAGCCGCCGGGGGAACTATGGCTACACCTTC. Translated, it gives CAWSRRGNYGYTF.

The chain uses TRBV30 and TRBJ2-1; 10 bases map to TRBD1. The CDR3 totals 17 residues. Germline loops: CDR1 GTSNPN, CDR2 SVGIG (reference sequence). V was clipped by 0 bases and J by 6 bases; unmatched bases: 11. CDR3 nucleotides: TGTGCCTGGAGTGTAGGGGACAGGGGCTCTTTCCGCAATGAGCAGTTCTTC. The encoded protein is CAWSVGDRGSFRNEQFF.

The rearrangement uses TRBV5-8 and TRBJ1-1; possible D gene TRBD1, 5 bases. V lost 3 bases and J 4 bases, leaving 16 bases between the germline ends. Germline CDR1 is SGHTS and CDR2 is YDEGEE. The CDR3 sequence is 15 residues long. The CDR3 loop reads CASSSWGVQATEAFF. CDR3 DNA: TGTGCCAGCAGCTCGTGGGGGGTACAGGCCACTGAAGCTTTCTTT.

The genes are TRBV7-7 and TRBJ2-2; D not resolved. CDR1 is SSHAT and CDR2 is FNYEAQ in the germline V gene (reference sequence). The CDR3 is 14 amino acids. The germline V and J ends were trimmed by 4 bases and 8 bases, with 14 bases remaining between them. The CDR3 reads CASSSTEVAGELFF. In nucleotides, the CDR3 is TGTGCCAGCAGCTCCACCGAGGTGGCTGGGGAGCTGTTTTTT.

In its sample, this clone was seen a few times. The sample carries other DNA sequences with the same CDR3. This chain uses TRBV5-1 with TRBJ1-1; TRBD1 aligns across 9 bases. Germline CDR1 and CDR2: SGHRS and YFSETQ. The CDR3 extends over 15 amino acids. The V segment lost 0 bases and the J segment 1 base; nucleotides outside the gene matches: 1. The CDR3 sequence: CASSLGGQGNTEAFF. CDR3 bases: TGCGCCAGCAGCTTGGGGGGACAGGGGAACACTGAAGCTTTCTTT.

V is TRBV14 and J is TRBJ2-1, with D possibly TRBD2 on 5 matching bases. There are 14 residues in the CDR3. The V gene's germline CDR1 is SGHDN and CDR2 FVKESK. V was clipped by 4 bases and J by 12 bases, with 19 bases between them. The CDR3 DNA sequence: TGTGCCAGCAGCCTGGACCTGGCGGAGGTGAGGCAGTTCTTC. The encoded protein is CASSLDLAEVRQFF.